Below, 23 T cell receptor beta chains from the same sample are listed, as sequenced in a study of T-cell memory formation after mild COVID-19. MiXCR, applied by TCRdb to the 5' RACE reads, yields one record per CDR3 protein. The data contain hundreds of thousands of distinct CDR3 sequences, approximately 21% of them singletons. Sequencing was performed on PBMCs or a T cell subset sorted from them (not recorded which). The receptors shown here come from an adult woman who had mild COVID-19 (a few samples of this study predate the infection). Cell type and time point are not known.

Only a few counts were recorded for this clonotype. The rearrangement joins TRBV18 to TRBJ2-1; D is unresolved. CDR1 is KGHSH, CDR2 LQKENI, per germline. V was cut by 0 bases and J by 0 bases, with 9 bases left in between. The CDR3 sequence is 16 residues long. CDR3 DNA sequence: TGTGCCAGCTCACCACCGTCACGGAGCTCCTACAATGAGCAGTTCTTC. As protein: CASSPPSRSSYNEQFF.

The CDR3 nucleotides read TGTGCCAGCAGCCAGGGTTCAGGGTTCGGAGAGACCCAGTACTTC. Protein: CASSQGSGFGETQYF. The chain links TRBV3-1 to TRBJ2-5; perhaps TRBD1 as D (5 bases). This CDR3 region has 15 residues. Germline CDR1 LGHDT, CDR2 YNNKEL (reference sequence). The V end lost 3 bases, the J end lost 4 bases, and 15 bases lay between the germline ends.

The rearrangement links TRBV6-2 or TRBV6-3 to TRBJ2-5, with 7 bases identical to TRBD1. From germline, CDR1 is MNHEY and CDR2 SVGEGT. The J segment lost 1 base and the V segment lost 3 bases, leaving 8 bases of the junction unmatched. The length of the CDR3 is 16 residues. CDR3 bases: TGTGCCAGCAGTTATAGGGACAGACTACTCCAAGAGACCCAGTACTTC. Translating it yields CASSYRDRLLQETQYF.

This clonotype showed up just a few times. The chain joins TRBV6-6 to TRBJ2-7, with 8 positions matching TRBD1. Germline V gives CDR1 MNHNY, CDR2 SVGAGI (reference sequence). The CDR3 consists of 14 residues. With 8 bases clipped from V and 1 base from J, the junction kept 7 bases outside the gene matches. The CDR3 region has the DNA TGTGCCAGCGGAGGCGGGGACAGGTCCTACGAGCAGTACTTC. Translation: CASGGGDRSYEQYF.

The chain recombines TRBV12-3 or TRBV12-4 with TRBJ1-2; 10 bases align to TRBD1. The junction had 9 bases not matched to a gene; V was cut back by 5 bases and J by 3 bases. This CDR3 spans 16 amino acids. The CDR3 loop reads CASSANAGTGDYGYTF. CDR3 nucleotides: TGTGCCAGCAGTGCGAACGCCGGGACAGGGGACTATGGCTACACCTTC.

This clonotype has more than one count but fewer than ten. This sequence joins TRBV20-1 and TRBJ2-6; D is ambiguous. The V gene's germline CDR1 is DFQATT and CDR2 SNEGSKA (reference sequence). The CDR3 has 16 amino acids. The germline V and J ends were trimmed by 3 bases and 0 bases, with 12 bases remaining between them. The CDR3: CSARDRESSGANVLTF. In nucleotides, the CDR3 is TGCAGTGCTAGGGATCGAGAGTCCTCTGGGGCCAACGTCCTGACTTTC.

This chain joins TRBV20-1 and TRBJ1-6; 7 bases are shared with TRBD1. The CDR3 is 18 amino acids. CDR1 is DFQATT and CDR2 is SNEGSKA in the germline V gene (reference sequence). With V trimmed by 0 bases and J by 0 bases, 8 bases remained unmatched. CDR3 coding DNA: TGCAGTGCTAGAGATTCGGCCAGGGGGTCCTCCTATAATTCACCCCTCCACTTT. It is translated as CSARDSARGSSYNSPLHF.

This chain links TRBV9 with TRBJ2-3, with TRBD2 matching over 9 bases. The germline CDR1 and CDR2 sequences are SGDLS and YYNGEE. The CDR3 length is 16 residues. After removal of 0 bases from V and 1 base from J, the junction contained 3 bases not matched to a gene. The CDR3 protein is CASSVGLAGGTDTQYF. CDR3 in DNA: TGTGCCAGCAGCGTAGGGTTAGCGGGGGGCACAGATACGCAGTATTTT.

The J gene is TRBJ2-7, the V gene TRBV6-6; tentative D call: TRBD1 (7 bases). V lost 6 bases and J 4 bases, leaving 19 bases between the germline ends. Germline-derived CDR1 and CDR2 are MNHNY and SVGAGI (reference sequence). The CDR3 runs to 15 residues. CDR3 in DNA: TGTGCCAGCAGCTCGGTCGGCAGGGGGGAGTACGAGCAGTACTTC. Encoded protein: CASSSVGRGEYEQYF.

The genes are TRBV7-8 and TRBJ2-5; TRBD2 matches at 11 bases. V was pared by 5 bases and J by 3 bases, with 5 bases of the junction left unmatched. This CDR3 has 15 amino acids. The V gene's germline CDR1 is SGHVS and CDR2 FQNEAQ. In DNA form, the CDR3 reads TGTGCCAGCAGCCTAATGACTAGCGGGGAAGAGACCCAGTACTTC. Encoded protein: CASSLMTSGEETQYF.

This chain links TRBV11-2 with TRBJ2-1; tentatively, D is TRBD2 (5 bases). The CDR3 length is 19 residues. Germline V gene lookup returns CDR1 SGHAT and CDR2 FQNNGV. Trimming cost V 1 base and J 0 bases, with 19 bases left between them. CDR3 amino acids: CASSLALWETRSSYNEQFF. The CDR3 nucleotides read TGTGCCAGCAGCTTAGCACTTTGGGAAACTAGGAGCTCCTACAATGAGCAGTTCTTC.

The J gene is TRBJ2-3, the V gene TRBV20-1; TRBD1 matches 9 bases. CDR1 and CDR2 from the germline V gene are DFQATT and SNEGSKA (reference sequence). The CDR3 has 13 amino acids. V lost 4 bases to trimming and J lost 10 bases; unmatched junction nucleotides: 9. The CDR3 nucleotides are TGCAGTGCTAAATGGGTGGGACAGGGACCGCAGTATTTT. Its protein is CSAKWVGQGPQYF.

The sample holds a few counts of this clonotype. The chain has TRBV19 and TRBJ2-1; 12 bases are a match to TRBD1. J lost 4 bases, V lost 3 bases, and 4 bases had no gene match. The length of the CDR3 is 16 residues. The V gene's germline CDR1 is LNHDA and CDR2 SQIVND (reference sequence). CDR3 region: CASSIRDRGPYNEQFF. The DNA of the CDR3 is TGTGCCAGTAGTATTAGGGACAGGGGGCCATACAATGAGCAGTTCTTC.

The rearrangement joins TRBV5-6 to TRBJ1-6; TRBD1 matches 8 bases. With 3 bases clipped from V and 2 bases from J, the junction kept 7 bases outside the gene matches. The germline gives CDR1 SGHDT, CDR2 YYEEEE. The CDR3 length is 17 residues. The CDR3 reads CASSYDRGSAYNSPLHF. The CDR3 nucleotides read TGTGCCAGCAGCTACGACAGGGGTAGCGCCTATAATTCACCCCTCCACTTT.

The chain joins TRBV6-5 to TRBJ1-2, with D uncertain. The CDR3 extends over 14 amino acids. Deletions cut 0 bases from V and 8 bases from J, with 13 bases between. From germline, CDR1 is MNHEY and CDR2 SVGAGI. The CDR3 DNA sequence: TGTGCCAGCAGTTACTCAAAGGGCCCCGCGGGCTACACCTTC. This gives the protein CASSYSKGPAGYTF.

This sequence joins TRBV28 and TRBJ1-5; D gene ambiguous. The V gene's germline CDR1 is MDHEN and CDR2 SYDVKM. CDR3 length: 14 amino acids. Deletions cut 6 bases from V and 1 base from J, with 10 bases between. The DNA for the CDR3 is TGTGCCAGCAGCCATGACTTGAGCAATCAGCCCCAGCATTTT. It specifies CASSHDLSNQPQHF.

This clonotype was seen a few times. The rearrangement links TRBV20-1 to TRBJ2-7, with D perhaps matching TRBD1 (8 bases). This CDR3 comprises 12 residues. V lost 5 bases and J lost 6, with 14 bases in between. Germline CDR1 is DFQATT and CDR2 is SNEGSKA (reference sequence). CDR3 residues: CSAASGTGEQYF. In nucleotides, the CDR3 is TGCAGTGCTGCCAGCGGGACAGGCGAGCAGTACTTC.

This clonotype was observed a handful of times. V gene TRBV5-1 combines with J gene TRBJ2-1; D gene ambiguous. Germline V lookup: CDR1 SGHRS, CDR2 YFSETQ. V dropped 0 bases and J dropped 4 bases, with 8 bases sitting between them. The CDR3 extends over 14 amino acids. The DNA for the CDR3 is TGCGCCAGCAGCTTGGCGTCAGTGTACAATGAGCAGTTCTTC. Its translation is CASSLASVYNEQFF.

V and J are TRBV24-1 and TRBJ2-1; the D gene is possibly TRBD2 (5 bases). Germline assignment: CDR1 KGHDR and CDR2 SFDVKD. CDR3 length: 15 amino acids. The V end was cut by 2 bases, the J end by 2 bases, with 9 bases between. The CDR3 sequence is CATSDSAGPYNEQFF. The DNA of the CDR3 is TGTGCCACCAGTGATTCGGCGGGCCCCTACAATGAGCAGTTCTTC.

This clonotype has more than one count but fewer than ten. The chain joins TRBV2 to TRBJ1-1; D remains ambiguous. The CDR3 loop spans 14 amino acids. With 3 bases removed from V and 0 bases from J, the gap between germline ends came to 8 bases. Per the germline V gene, CDR1 is SNHLY and CDR2 is FYNNEI. CDR3 sequence: CASSEGRMNTEAFF. For the CDR3, the DNA is TGTGCCAGCAGTGAGGGCCGGATGAACACTGAAGCTTTCTTT.

The chain has TRBV10-3 and TRBJ1-6; the match to TRBD1 covers 7 bases. The CDR3 sequence is 13 residues long. After removal of 6 bases from V and 7 bases from J, the junction contained 3 bases not matched to a gene. Germline V gene sequence: CDR1 ENHRY, CDR2 SYGVKD. CDR3 bases: TGTGCCATCAGGGGGACAGAGAATTCACCCCTCCACTTT. It yields the protein CAIRGTENSPLHF.

The chain joins TRBV29-1 to TRBJ2-1; no clear D. From germline, CDR1 is SQVTM and CDR2 ANQGSEA. CDR3 length: 13 amino acids. The V gene lost 5 bases and the J gene lost 0 bases, with 8 bases spanning the gap. CDR3 nucleotide sequence: TGCAGCGTTAAGGCGTTCTCCTACAATGAGCAGTTCTTC. This codes for CSVKAFSYNEQFF.

V is TRBV6-5 and J is TRBJ1-5, with D unresolved. The germline CDR1 and CDR2 sequences are MNHEY and SVGAGI. The V end lost 0 bases, the J end lost 6 bases, and 9 bases lay between the germline ends. This CDR3 has 14 amino acids. Written as DNA, the CDR3 is TGTGCCAGCAGTTACTCGAGAGGGAGTCAGCCCCAGCATTTT. Translating gives CASSYSRGSQPQHF.